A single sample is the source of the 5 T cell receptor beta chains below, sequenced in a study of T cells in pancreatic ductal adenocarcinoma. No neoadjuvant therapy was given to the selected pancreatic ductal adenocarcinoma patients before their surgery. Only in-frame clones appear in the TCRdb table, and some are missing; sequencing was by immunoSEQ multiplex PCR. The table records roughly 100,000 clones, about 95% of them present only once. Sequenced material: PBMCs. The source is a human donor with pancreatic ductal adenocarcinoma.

The CDR3 DNA is TGCGCCAGCAGTGAATCAGGGCACTATGGCTACACCTTC. This codes for CASSESGHYGYTF. The chain uses TRBV10-1 and TRBJ1-2, with D perhaps TRBD1 (5 bases). The CDR3 sequence is 13 residues long. Trimming pared 3 bases from V and 3 bases from J, leaving 8 bases between. In germline, CDR1 is WNHNN, CDR2 SYGVQD (reference sequence).

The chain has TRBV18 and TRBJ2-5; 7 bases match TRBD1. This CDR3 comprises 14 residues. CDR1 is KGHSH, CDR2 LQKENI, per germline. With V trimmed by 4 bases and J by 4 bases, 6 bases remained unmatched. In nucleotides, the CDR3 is TGTGCCAGCTCACAGGGGGCAGCTACAGAGACCCAGTACTTC. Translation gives CASSQGAATETQYF.

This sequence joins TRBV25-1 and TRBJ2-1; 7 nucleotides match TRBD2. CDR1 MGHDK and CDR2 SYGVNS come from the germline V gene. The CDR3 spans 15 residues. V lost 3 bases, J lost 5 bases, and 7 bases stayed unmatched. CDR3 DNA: TGTGCCAGCAGTGAGGAATCTAGCGGAAACAATGAGCAGTTCTTC. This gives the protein CASSEESSGNNEQFF.

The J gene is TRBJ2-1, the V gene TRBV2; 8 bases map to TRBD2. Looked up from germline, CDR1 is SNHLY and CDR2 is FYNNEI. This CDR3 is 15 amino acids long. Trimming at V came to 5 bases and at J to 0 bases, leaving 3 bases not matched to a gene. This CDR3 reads CASSPGTSSYNEQFF. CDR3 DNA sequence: TGTGCCAGCAGTCCCGGGACTAGCTCCTACAATGAGCAGTTCTTC.

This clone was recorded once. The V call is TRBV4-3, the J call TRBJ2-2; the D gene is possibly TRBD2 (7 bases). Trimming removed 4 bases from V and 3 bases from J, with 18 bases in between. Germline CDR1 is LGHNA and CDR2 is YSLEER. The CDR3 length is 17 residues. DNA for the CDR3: TGCGCCAGCAGCCCAGACCTGGGGGGGCGGGACACCGGGGAGCTGTTTTTT. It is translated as CASSPDLGGRDTGELFF.